This entry lists 2 T cell receptor beta chains sequenced from one sample in a study of shared clonotypes between healthy human individuals. Some clones are missing from TCRdb's copy, which holds only in-frame ones; the method was immunoSEQ multiplex PCR. The sample yields about 2.2 million clones, about 92% seen once. Naive CD8 cells lacked CD45RO and underwent positive selection for CCR7, leaving out terminally differentiated effector memory CD45RA+ cells. The sequenced sample consisted of naive CD8+ T cells from PBMCs. These receptors were taken from a young man in good health. Some clones in this sample may be carry-over from other donors' samples.

The rearrangement joins TRBV7-9 to TRBJ2-7; 7 positions match TRBD2. With 7 bases clipped from V and 1 base from J, the junction kept 7 bases outside the gene matches. Germline CDR1 SEHNR, CDR2 FQNEAQ (reference sequence). The CDR3 runs 14 residues. The DNA for the CDR3 is TGTGCCAGCATGCCAGCGGGGCGATCCTACGAGCAGTACTTC. Its protein is CASMPAGRSYEQYF. Full variable domain (rest looked up from reference TRBV7-9 and TRBJ2-7): DTGVSQNPRHKITKRGQNVTFRCDPISEHNRLYWYRQTLGQGPEFLTYFQNEAQLEKSRLLSDRFSAERPKGSFSTLEIQRTEQGDSAMYLCASMPAGRSYEQYFGPGTRLTVT.

The V gene is TRBV28, the J gene TRBJ2-7; D unclear. The CDR3 spans 14 residues. The V end lost 4 bases, the J end lost 0 bases, and 10 bases lay between the germline ends. Germline V gene lookup returns CDR1 MDHEN and CDR2 SYDVKM. The CDR3 bases are TGTGCCAGCAGTTCCGACTGGGGCTCCTACGAGCAGTACTTC. As protein: CASSSDWGSYEQYF.